This TCR beta chain was captured by sequencing in a study of T cells after yellow fever vaccination. V lost 1 base, J lost 0 bases, and 4 bases lay in between. This CDR3 comprises 13 residues. The germline CDR1 and CDR2 sequences are SGHVS and FQNEAQ. Notes on this clonotype: Antigen: not known.

TCRdb redid the calling of the 5' RACE reads with MiXCR, one entry per CDR3 protein. The repertoire holds approximately 550,000 distinct CDR3 sequences, less than 20% seen once, with 14% in the top ten. General observations from the study: Overlap between CD4 and CD8 compartments was detected for a small share of clonotypes. Weaker in magnitude, the secondary response showed a faster peak on day 5 versus 15.

The source is a man between 25 and 39 years old who received the YFV17D yellow fever vaccine. V and J are TRBV7-8 and TRBJ2-7; D is ambiguous. Sample: PBMCs, taken 15 days after the yellow fever booster vaccination. CDR3 protein: CASSLVDSYEQYF. CDR3 DNA sequence: TGTGCCAGCAGCTTAGTCGACTCCTACGAGCAGTACTTC. Combining the CDR3 with reference TRBV7-8 and TRBJ2-7 gives the whole variable domain GAGVSQSPRYKVAKRGQDVALRCDPISGHVSLFWYQQALGQGPEFLTYFQNEAQLDKSGLPSDRFFAERPEGSVSTLKIQRTQQEDSAVYLCASSLVDSYEQYFGPGTRLTVT.